The clone carrying this T cell receptor beta chain was seen a single time. CDR1 and CDR2 (germline): LGHNT, FRNRAP. The CDR3 extends over 14 amino acids. V trimming: 7 bases; J trimming: 4 bases; junction bases outside the gene matches: 9. This sample stems from a study of cytomegalovirus exposure and HLA in healthy donors. This PCR relied on a set of 60 Vbeta primers and 13 Jbeta primers. Libraries were prepared by immunoSEQ multiplex PCR; TCRdb keeps only in-frame clonotypes and omits some of them. The sample has about 98,000 clones; 55% to 80% are singletons. V and J are TRBV12-5 and TRBJ2-5; TRBD1 aligns across 7 bases. This clonotype was obtained from a female donor in good health and CMV-seronegative. The sequenced material came from PBMCs. The CDR3 DNA reads TGTGCTAGTGACCCGGGACAGAAAATAGAGACCCAGTACTTC. It encodes CASDPGQKIETQYF.